The T cell receptor beta chain described here comes from a study of cytomegalovirus exposure and HLA in healthy donors. Study-level information: The 120 or so validation repertoires, a later analysis reported, used the same platform as the roughly 710 first-cohort repertoires. Study-wide results and caveats: In vitro testing confirmed a few CMV-associated chains as specific for CMV antigens. The majority of TCR sequences were rare, yet some public TCRs appeared in many donors.

Only in-frame clones appear in the TCRdb table, and some are missing; sequencing was by immunoSEQ multiplex PCR. Of 150,000 to 200,000 clones in the sample, 95% to 96% were seen once. Of note for this clone: Antigen specificity is unknown.

V lost 3 bases to trimming and J lost 2 bases, with 13 bases between them. There are 16 residues in the CDR3. Looked up from germline, CDR1 is MNHNS and CDR2 is SASEGT. The clonotype comes from a woman under 30 in good health and CMV-seronegative. Sequencing input: PBMCs. The chain is built from TRBV6-1 and TRBJ1-4; possible D gene TRBD1, 5 bases. Here the CDR3 DNA reads TGTGCCAGCAGTGATTGGGGGGTTAGGACTAATGAAAAACTGTTTTTT. Translation gives CASSDWGVRTNEKLFF.